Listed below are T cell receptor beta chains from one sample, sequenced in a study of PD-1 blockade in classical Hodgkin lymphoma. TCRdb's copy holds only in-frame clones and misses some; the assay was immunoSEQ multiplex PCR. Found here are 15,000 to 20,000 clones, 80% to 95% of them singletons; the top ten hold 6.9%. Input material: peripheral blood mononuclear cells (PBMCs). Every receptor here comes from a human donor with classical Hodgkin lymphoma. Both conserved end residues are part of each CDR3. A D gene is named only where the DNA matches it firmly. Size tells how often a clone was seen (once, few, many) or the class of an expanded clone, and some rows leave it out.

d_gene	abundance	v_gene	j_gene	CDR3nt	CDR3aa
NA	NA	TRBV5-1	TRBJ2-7	TGCGCCAGCAGCTCTCTAGGGGTAGACAGCTACGAGCAGTACTTC	CASSSLGVDSYEQYF
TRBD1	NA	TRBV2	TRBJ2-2	TGTGCCAGCAGTGCCAGACAGGGCTTGACCGGGGAGCTGTTTTTT	CASSARQGLTGELFF
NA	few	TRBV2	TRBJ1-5	TGTGCCAGCAGTGGAAGGTCTCAGCCCCAGCATTTT	CASSGRSQPQHF
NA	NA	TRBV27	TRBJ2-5	TGTGCCAGCAGACCCTCGGGGGCCGTGATCTGGGAGACCCAGTACTTC	CASRPSGAVIWETQYF
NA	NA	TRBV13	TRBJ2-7	TGTGCCAGCAGCCCTTTTGGGGTGAGGAACGAGCAGTACTTC	CASSPFGVRNEQYF
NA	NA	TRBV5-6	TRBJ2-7	TGTGCCAGCAGACCGGGACAAAGCTACGAGCAGTACTTC	CASRPGQSYEQYF
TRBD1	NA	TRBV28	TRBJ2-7	TGTGCCAGCAGACCATCGGGACAGAACTACGAGCAGTACTTC	CASRPSGQNYEQYF
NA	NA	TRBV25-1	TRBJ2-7	TGTGCCAGCAGTAGCGGGCCCGAGCAGTACTTC	CASSSGPEQYF
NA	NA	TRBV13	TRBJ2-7	TGTGCCAGCAGCTACTCCCGGGGGGCGGACTACGAGCAGTACTTC	CASSYSRGADYEQYF
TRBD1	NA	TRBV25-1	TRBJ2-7	TGTGCCAGCAGTGAGAGGGACAGCTCCTACGAGCAGTACTTC	CASSERDSSYEQYF
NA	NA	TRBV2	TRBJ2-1	TGTGCCAGCAGTTTCGAGCAGTTCTTC	CASSFEQFF
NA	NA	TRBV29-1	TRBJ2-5	TGCAGCGTCGGGGGTAGCGGGACAGAAGAAGAGACCCAGTACTTC	CSVGGSGTEEETQYF
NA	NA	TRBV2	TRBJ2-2	TGTGCCAGCAGGGCTGTGGGTTCCGGGGAGCTGTTTTTT	CASRAVGSGELFF
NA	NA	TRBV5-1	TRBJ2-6	TGCGCCAGCAGCTTAGGTTCTGGGGCCAACGTCCTGACTTTC	CASSLGSGANVLTF
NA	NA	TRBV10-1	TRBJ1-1	TGCGCCAGCAGCCCTTACAGGGAGGGTCGGGCTTTCTTT	CASSPYREGRAFF
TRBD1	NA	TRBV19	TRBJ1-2	TGTGCCAGTAGTATAAGGGGGCCGGGAGTCTATGGCTACACCTTC	CASSIRGPGVYGYTF
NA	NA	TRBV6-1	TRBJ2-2	TGTGCCAGTAGCCCGGGACACCTCACCGGGGAGCTGTTTTTT	CASSPGHLTGELFF
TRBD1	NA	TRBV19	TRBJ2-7	TGTGCCAGTAGTATAACCGCCGGGACAGGGGGCAACGAGCAGTACTTC	CASSITAGTGGNEQYF
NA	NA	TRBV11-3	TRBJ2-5	TGTGCCAGCAGCTTAGAGCCCCAAGAGACCCAGTACTTC	CASSLEPQETQYF
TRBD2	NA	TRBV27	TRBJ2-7	TGTGCCAGCAGTCGGCCGGGGGGTGGGTACGAGCAGTACTTC	CASSRPGGGYEQYF